This TCR beta chain is from a study of response to subunit inactivated influenza vaccine. Study-wide results and limits: That few new T cells are recruited by each seasonal influenza vaccination was the authors' suggestion.

TCRdb re-called the RT-PCR reads with MiXCR, one entry per CDR3 protein. Here the sample spans 200,000 to 250,000 distinct CDR3 sequences, 12% being singletons. The CDR3 sequence is 13 residues long. CDR1 is SGHTA and CDR2 is FQGNSA in the germline V gene. The ends were cut back, 3 bases at V and 8 bases at J, with 13 bases in the middle. As to this clonotype: Its target is unknown.

This sequence joins TRBV7-2 and TRBJ1-2, with a tentative D call TRBD1 (5 bases). The sequenced sample was non-naive T cells sorted from PBMCs, obtained 14 to 15 days before vaccination. This clonotype was sampled from a man between 45 and 60 years old who received an inactivated influenza vaccine. The CDR3 protein is CASSFRGDGGYTF. CDR3 DNA: TGTGCCAGCAGCTTTCGGGGGGATGGGGGCTACACCTTC.